This T cell receptor (beta chain) was profiled in a study of T cell responses to AZD1222 COVID-19 vaccine. The germline CDR1 and CDR2 sequences are LNHDA and SQIVND (reference sequence). CDR3 size: 16 residues. Trimming left V 0 bases short and J 3 bases short, with 12 bases between. Study-level findings and limits: In all cases, repertoires were sampled only after the peak T cell response.

The data were produced by immunoSEQ multiplex PCR, yet TCRdb's version contains in-frame clones alone and is incomplete. The sample lists some 190,000 clones, 70% to 90% occurring once. In the case of this clone: The antigen remains unidentified.

The receptor was derived from an adult in good health. The sequences come from peripheral blood, collected on day 0 of AZD1222 vaccination. This sequence joins TRBV19 and TRBJ1-5; D may be TRBD1 (5 bases). CDR3 sequence reads: CASSIDGARYNQPQHF. The CDR3, as DNA: TGTGCCAGTAGTATAGATGGGGCACGATACAATCAGCCCCAGCATTTT. The full variable domain, its missing parts supplied by reference TRBV19 and TRBJ1-5, is DGGITQSPKYLFRKEGQNVTLSCEQNLNHDAMYWYRQDPGQGLRLIYYSQIVNDFQKGDIAEGYSVSREKKESFPLTVTSAQKNPTAFYLCASSIDGARYNQPQHFGDGTRLSIL.